Described below is a single T cell receptor (beta chain) sequence and its context. Its cognate antigen has yet to be identified. It has no much larger one-base neighbor in the sample; base qualities were not kept. This specimen belongs to a study of response to subunit inactivated influenza vaccine (dated by TCRdb to 2016 to 2019). In terms of the full investigation: Deep quantitative T cell receptor repertoire profiling was used in the study to track responses to a trivalent subunit inactivated influenza vaccine.

The library was made by RT-PCR. Sequencing took place on an Illumina HiSeq 2500. TCRdb took the public reads, trimmed them with fastp at Q25, ran MiXCR for clone calling and kept in-frame beta chains. Records with the same CDR3 protein are collapsed into one entry carrying the most frequent genes and DNA. This sample comprises roughly 460,000 distinct CDR3 sequences, about 10% of them detected only once. 10% to 15% of the sample rests with the top ten. The time point label of this sample denotes: around 42 days after influenza vaccine administration. Deletion took 2 bases off V and 4 bases off J, with a span of 32 bases between the germline ends. The CDR3 covers 22 residues, taking in both the cysteine and the phenylalanine. The sequence is cut down to CDR3 DNA, 66 bases in frame from base 1. CDR1 and CDR2, looked up from the germline V gene (reference sequence), are PRHDT and FYEKMQ. Study-level results and caveats: The authors proposed that each seasonal influenza vaccination may bring in only a limited number of new T cells.

The TCR comes from a man between 50 and 59 years old who received an inactivated influenza vaccine. Donor details come from another sample of the same person, matched by shared clones. The chain is made from TRBV13 and TRBJ2-2; the D gene cannot be resolved beyond TRBD1 or TRBD2, each matching 5 bases. Source: PBMCs from blood, taken roughly 6 weeks after vaccination. Here the CDR3 is given as CASSLSLPGTAGHLVGTGELFF. The DNA is as follows: TGTGCCAGCAGCTTAAGTCTCCCGGGGACCGCAGGGCATTTAGTTGGCACCGGGGAGCTGTTTTTT.